A selection of T cell receptor beta chains follows, all from one sample in a study of blood T cells in healthy people across ages. One entry per CDR3 protein results from TCRdb running MiXCR on the 5' RACE reads. The data contain hundreds of thousands of distinct CDR3 sequences, about 32% of them singletons. Sequenced sample: blood. These receptors all come from a woman older than 75 in good health. CDR3s include the opening cysteine and the closing phenylalanine or tryptophan. A D gene is named only where the DNA matches it firmly. For some rows the clone size is stated as once, few or many, or as a class when expanded; others skip it.

few	TRBV4-3	TRBJ1-6	-	CASSQDSGSPLHF	TGCGCCAGCAGCCAAGATAGCGGCTCACCCCTCCACTTT
many	TRBV5-1	TRBJ2-3	TRBD1	CASSPGQGAQYF	TGCGCCAGCAGCCCGGGACAGGGCGCGCAGTATTTT
few	TRBV7-9	TRBJ2-7	TRBD2	CASSAQSGLARYEQYF	TGTGCCAGCAGCGCGCAATCGGGACTAGCGCGGTATGAGCAGTACTTC
few	TRBV5-1	TRBJ1-1	-	CASSGDLSTEAFF	TGCGCCAGCAGCGGGGACCTGAGCACTGAAGCTTTCTTT
few	TRBV20-1	TRBJ2-5	-	CSARAAQGRVETQYF	TGCAGTGCTAGAGCCGCTCAGGGGCGAGTGGAGACCCAGTACTTC
-	TRBV5-5	TRBJ1-1	-	CASSLDSTGNTEAFF	TGTGCCAGCAGCTTGGATTCGACAGGTAACACTGAAGCTTTCTTT
-	TRBV7-8	TRBJ2-2	-	CACSLARESRNTGELFF	TGTGCCTGCAGCTTAGCCCGGGAGTCCCGGAACACCGGGGAGCTGTTTTTT
many	TRBV7-3	TRBJ2-3	TRBD1	CASSLDRGADTQYF	TGTGCCAGCAGTTTGGACAGGGGGGCAGATACGCAGTATTTT
few	TRBV30	TRBJ2-1	-	CAWSPGQYNEQFF	TGTGCCTGGAGTCCAGGACAGTACAATGAGCAGTTCTTC
many	TRBV20-1	TRBJ2-5	TRBD1	CSASKGAWVETQYF	TGCAGTGCTAGTAAGGGGGCCTGGGTGGAGACCCAGTACTTC
many	TRBV28	TRBJ2-5	-	CASAGGTQYF	TGTGCCAGCGCCGGAGGGACCCAGTACTTC
many	TRBV28	TRBJ2-1	TRBD2	CASSLSGLAGASSMFF	TGTGCCAGCAGTTTATCGGGACTAGCGGGGGCCTCGAGCATGTTCTTC
-	TRBV5-1	TRBJ1-2	TRBD1	CASSLGQGVSGYTF	TGCGCCAGCAGCTTGGGACAGGGGGTGAGCGGCTACACCTTC
-	TRBV7-2	TRBJ2-1	TRBD2	CAGSLGPAGGLSSYNEQFF	TGTGCCGGCAGCTTAGGGCCAGCGGGGGGCCTCAGCTCCTACAATGAGCAGTTCTTC
-	TRBV20-1	TRBJ2-5	-	CSARGRGSETQYF	TGCAGTGCTAGAGGTCGGGGTAGCGAGACCCAGTACTTC
many	TRBV20-1	TRBJ2-1	-	CSARVYNEQFF	TGCAGTGCTAGAGTCTACAATGAGCAGTTCTTC
-	TRBV29-1	TRBJ1-4	-	CSVAPGATNEKLFF	TGCAGCGTTGCCCCAGGGGCAACTAATGAAAAACTGTTTTTT
few	TRBV7-2	TRBJ2-2	TRBD2	CASSLAPGLAGSPLNTGELFF	TGTGCCAGCAGCTTAGCCCCGGGACTAGCGGGGTCCCCCTTGAACACCGGGGAGCTGTTTTTT
-	TRBV2	TRBJ1-1	TRBD1	CASSPRGQTEAFF	TGTGCCAGCAGTCCCAGGGGGCAAACTGAAGCTTTCTTT
many	TRBV5-1	TRBJ1-2	TRBD1	CASSLAGTGGGYTF	TGCGCCAGCAGCTTGGCCGGGACAGGGGGAGGCTACACCTTC
many	TRBV20-1	TRBJ2-1	TRBD2	CSAPILGLAANEQFF	TGCAGTGCTCCCATCCTGGGACTAGCAGCCAATGAGCAGTTCTTC
many	TRBV7-9	TRBJ2-5	-	CASSFSPGNYQETQYF	TGTGCCAGCAGCTTCTCTCCCGGGAATTACCAAGAGACCCAGTACTTC
-	TRBV9	TRBJ2-3	-	CASSPRIATSTDTQYF	TGTGCCAGCAGCCCCCGTATCGCAACCTCCACAGATACGCAGTATTTT
few	TRBV7-9	TRBJ1-6	-	CASSFGGEGSPLHF	TGTGCCAGCAGCTTCGGGGGGGAAGGGTCACCCCTCCACTTT
-	TRBV30	TRBJ1-2	-	CAWSRTQQGRNGYTF	TGTGCCTGGAGTAGGACCCAACAGGGAAGAAACGGCTACACCTTC
few	TRBV5-4	TRBJ2-3	TRBD1	CTSSSRTGGTDTQYF	TGTACCAGCAGCTCCAGGACAGGGGGCACAGATACGCAGTATTTT
-	TRBV11-1	TRBJ2-3	TRBD2	CASSPSSGGSTDTQYF	TGTGCCAGCAGCCCATCCAGCGGGGGAAGCACAGATACGCAGTATTTT
few	TRBV20-1	TRBJ1-1	TRBD1	CSAEYRGTTEAFF	TGCAGTGCCGAATACAGGGGAACGACTGAAGCTTTCTTT
-	TRBV6-5	TRBJ1-1	-	CASMESTEAFF	TGTGCCAGCATGGAAAGCACTGAAGCTTTCTTT
-	TRBV20-1	TRBJ2-5	-	CSASKPGEETQYF	TGCAGTGCTAGTAAACCAGGAGAAGAGACCCAGTACTTC
few	TRBV7-2	TRBJ2-3	-	CASSVISASTDTQYF	TGTGCCAGCAGCGTTATTAGCGCCAGCACAGATACGCAGTATTTT
few	TRBV20-1	TRBJ1-2	TRBD1	CSASPSGTGSGYTF	TGCAGTGCTAGCCCCTCCGGGACAGGGAGTGGCTACACCTTC
-	TRBV28	TRBJ2-7	-	CVGSLTGLYEQYF	TGTGTCGGCAGTTTGACAGGCCTCTACGAGCAGTACTTC
-	TRBV20-1	TRBJ2-1	TRBD2	CSAYPLAGGFNEQFF	TGCAGTGCATATCCACTAGCGGGGGGTTTCAATGAGCAGTTCTTC
-	TRBV7-9	TRBJ1-1	-	CASSYYMNTEAFF	TGCGCCAGCAGCTACTACATGAACACTGAAGCTTTCTTT
many	TRBV11-2	TRBJ2-1	-	CASSGAVRPNNEQFF	TGTGCCAGCAGCGGGGCAGTCAGGCCTAACAATGAGCAGTTCTTC
many	TRBV29-1	TRBJ2-5	-	CSAYSGGGETQYF	TGCAGCGCATACTCCGGCGGAGGCGAGACCCAGTACTTC
-	TRBV28	TRBJ1-4	-	CASGRGAQNKKLFF	TGTGCCAGCGGGAGGGGGGCCCAGAATAAAAAACTGTTTTTT
-	TRBV10-3	TRBJ1-3	-	CAISPSSGNTIYF	TGTGCCATCAGCCCGAGCTCTGGAAACACCATATATTTT
many	TRBV20-1	TRBJ2-1	-	CSAPDEGNEQFF	TGCAGTGCTCCTGATGAGGGCAATGAGCAGTTCTTC
many	TRBV5-1	TRBJ1-6	-	CASRTEISSYNSPLHF	TGCGCCAGCAGGACAGAGATAAGCTCCTATAATTCACCCCTCCACTTT
many	TRBV18	TRBJ1-6	-	CASSRDTRLWALHF	TGTGCCAGCTCACGGGACACCAGGCTCTGGGCCCTCCACTTT
many	TRBV18	TRBJ2-5	TRBD1	CASSLDRGNGETQYF	TGTGCCAGCTCACTGGACAGGGGAAATGGGGAGACCCAGTACTTC
once	TRBV28	TRBJ2-6	-	CASSLFPGTGANVLTF	TGTGCCAGCAGTTTATTTCCAGGGACGGGGGCCAACGTCCTGACTTTC
-	TRBV20-1	TRBJ1-2	-	CSARERPRGYGYTF	TGCAGTGCTAGAGAGCGGCCCCGGGGCTATGGCTACACCTTC
many	TRBV7-9	TRBJ2-1	-	CASSSVGGGSSYNEQFF	TGTGCCAGCAGCTCGGTTGGTGGGGGAAGCTCCTACAATGAGCAGTTCTTC
few	TRBV30	TRBJ1-5	-	CAWSEGKGNQPQHF	TGTGCCTGGAGCGAGGGGAAAGGCAATCAGCCCCAGCATTTT
-	TRBV28	TRBJ1-5	-	CASSSTVGGYSNQPRHF	TGTGCCAGCAGTTCGACCGTCGGGGGATATAGCAATCAGCCCCGGCATTTT
many	TRBV7-9	TRBJ1-5	-	CASSLAGIQPQHF	TGTGCCAGCAGCTTAGCAGGGATTCAGCCCCAGCATTTT
few	TRBV7-7	TRBJ2-7	-	CACSLVGASYSEQYF	TGTGCCTGCAGCTTAGTCGGAGCATCCTACAGTGAGCAGTACTTC
many	TRBV20-1	TRBJ2-5	-	CSARDPLWTQYF	TGCAGTGCTAGAGACCCGCTATGGACCCAGTACTTC